Below, 23 T cell receptor beta chains from the same sample are listed, as sequenced in a study of a mutant IDH1 vaccine in newly diagnosed glioma. TCRdb's copy holds only in-frame clones and misses some; the assay was immunoSEQ multiplex PCR. The data hold tens of thousands of clones, with 75% to 85% observed a single time. The time point: week 47, end of study. Vaccinated patients received 300 ug of mutant IDH1 20-mer peptide per dose, with topical imiquimod. Their antigens are not known. This specimen consisted of PBMCs, obtained from a glioma patient whose treatment included an IDH1 peptide vaccine. Receptors were obtained from a man aged 35-49 years with glioma.

V and J are TRBV4-3 and TRBJ2-2; D is possibly TRBD1 (5 bases). This CDR3 has 18 amino acids. With 0 bases removed from V and 2 bases from J, the gap between germline ends came to 16 bases. Germline V CDR1 and CDR2: LGHNA, YSLEER. Here the CDR3 DNA reads TGCGCCAGCAGCCAAGACCCCAGGGCACCCCTTAACACCGGGGAGCTGTTTTTT. Its translation is CASSQDPRAPLNTGELFF.

V usage is TRBV7-2 and J usage is TRBJ2-7, with TRBD2 matching 7 bases. Unmatched junction bases numbered 9, after V lost 6 bases and J lost 4 bases. Germline-derived CDR1 and CDR2 are SGHTA and FQGNSA. CDR3 length: 14 residues. The chain's CDR3 is CASSSKLASYEQYF. The CDR3 region has the DNA TGTGCCAGCAGTTCCAAACTAGCGTCTTACGAGCAGTACTTC. The full variable domain, in which reference TRBV7-2 and TRBJ2-7 provide the parts outside the CDR3, is GAGVSQSPSNKVTEKGKDVELRCDPISGHTALYWYRQSLGQGLEFLIYFQGNSAPDKSGLPSDRFSAERTGGSVSTLTIQRTQQEDSAVYLCASSSKLASYEQYFGPGTRLTVT.

As concerns this clone: The germline gene is not matched at one end of the junction; a read error may be the cause. V gene TRBV6-5 combines with J gene TRBJ2-5; 7 bases are shared with TRBD2. Germline V gives CDR1 MNHEY, CDR2 SVGAGI. This CDR3 contains 15 residues. The CDR3: CAGSYPASGGETQYF. CDR3 coding DNA: TGTGCCGGCAGTTACCCGGCTAGCGGAGGAGAGACCCAGTACTTC.

The chain is built from TRBV7-8 and TRBJ1-1; 7 bases align to TRBD1. Germline loops: CDR1 SGHVS, CDR2 FQNEAQ. This CDR3 has 14 amino acids. V lost 5 bases to trimming and J lost 10 bases; unmatched junction nucleotides: 13. The CDR3 loop reads CASSPGGDGVGAFF. The CDR3 DNA sequence: TGTGCCAGCAGCCCAGGGGGGGATGGGGTCGGAGCTTTCTTT.

The chain recombines TRBV10-2 with TRBJ2-1; 7 bases line up with TRBD1. The CDR3 is 14 residues long. Germline V gives CDR1 WSHSY, CDR2 SAAADI. J was trimmed by 2 bases and V by 8 bases; bases with no gene match: 6. CDR3 in amino acids: CASLQGKAYNEQFF. CDR3 DNA sequence: TGCGCCAGCCTACAGGGGAAAGCCTACAATGAGCAGTTCTTC.

To note about this clone: At one end, the junction sequence differs from germline, possibly due to a read error. The chain recombines TRBV19 with TRBJ1-2; D unresolved. Germline lookup yields CDR1 LNHDA and CDR2 SQIVND (reference sequence). This CDR3 is 11 amino acids long. The chain's CDR3 is CASAPGAQPVF. The CDR3 DNA reads TGTGCCAGTGCTCCGGGCGCCCAGCCGGTTTTC.

The V and J genes are TRBV29-1 and TRBJ2-3; D is uncertain. This CDR3 is 12 amino acids long. Germline lookup yields CDR1 SQVTM and CDR2 ANQGSEA. The V end was cut by 5 bases, the J end by 5 bases, with 11 bases between. This CDR3 is CSVIVVGDTQYF. As DNA, the CDR3 is TGCAGCGTTATCGTGGTTGGAGATACGCAGTATTTT.

The chain employs TRBV18 and TRBJ1-5; 12 positions match TRBD1. Germline CDR1 and CDR2: KGHSH and LQKENI. Trimming took 3 bases from V and 1 from J; bases not matched to a gene: 10. The CDR3 is 19 residues long. CDR3 in amino acids: CASSPLGTGGFRSNQPQHF. As DNA, the CDR3 is TGTGCCAGCTCACCCCTCGGGACAGGGGGCTTTAGGAGCAATCAGCCCCAGCATTTT.

This chain joins TRBV18 and TRBJ2-7; 7 positions match TRBD2. Germline V gene sequence: CDR1 KGHSH, CDR2 LQKENI. The junction had 5 bases not matched to a gene; V was cut back by 3 bases and J by 0 bases. This CDR3 is built from 15 residues. The CDR3, as DNA: TGTGCCAGCTCACCTGCCGGGGGGTTCTCCTACGAGCAGTACTTC. The encoded protein is CASSPAGGFSYEQYF.

A note on this clone: This CDR3 is also generated by other DNA sequences in the sample. CDR3 residues: CSVEGGGGGYTF. CDR3 nucleotides: TGCAGCGTTGAAGGCGGAGGGGGTGGCTACACCTTC. V is TRBV29-1 and J is TRBJ1-2; TRBD1 is a possible D gene (6 bases). The CDR3 covers 12 residues. Germline assignment: CDR1 SQVTM and CDR2 ANQGSEA. V was shortened by 1 base and J by 7 bases, with 10 bases between the two germline ends.

The rearrangement links TRBV18 to TRBJ2-6; possible D gene TRBD1, 6 bases. The CDR3 is 16 residues long. The ends were cut back, 3 bases at V and 0 bases at J, with 9 bases in the middle. The germline CDR1 and CDR2 sequences are KGHSH and LQKENI. The CDR3 bases are TGTGCCAGCTCACCCCCGGACAGCTCTGGGGCCAACGTCCTGACTTTC. The encoded protein is CASSPPDSSGANVLTF.

The chain uses TRBV9 and TRBJ2-5; TRBD2 agrees at 8 bases. The CDR3 sequence is 13 residues long. Germline-derived CDR1 and CDR2 are SGDLS and YYNGEE. V was clipped by 4 bases and J by 5 bases; unmatched bases: 4. CDR3 in amino acids: CASSSGSGETQYF. The CDR3 coding sequence is TGTGCCAGCAGCAGCGGGAGCGGGGAGACCCAGTACTTC. Full variable domain (missing parts from reference TRBV9 and TRBJ2-5): DSGVTQTPKHLITATGQRVTLRCSPRSGDLSVYWYQQSLDQGLQFLIQYYNGEERAKGNILERFSAQQFPDLHSELNLSSLELGDSALYFCASSSGSGETQYFGPGTRLLVL.

J is TRBJ1-5 and V is TRBV19; D gene uncertain. Between the trimmed V and J ends, which lost 1 base and 6 bases, there was a span of 7 bases. Germline CDR1 LNHDA, CDR2 SQIVND (reference sequence). The CDR3 contains 13 residues. CDR3 sequence: CASSIGSGQPQHF. Here the CDR3 DNA reads TGTGCCAGTAGTATAGGGTCCGGTCAGCCCCAGCATTTT.

This clone was detected only a few times. The chain combines TRBV18 with TRBJ1-1; weak D call: TRBD1 (5 bases). Looked up from germline, CDR1 is KGHSH and CDR2 is LQKENI. V lost 7 bases, J lost 0 bases, and 12 bases lay in between. CDR3 length equals 14 residues. CDR3 DNA: TGTGCCAGCTTAACAGGAACCTTGAACACTGAAGCTTTCTTT. Residues: CASLTGTLNTEAFF.

This clone was counted only a few times. This sequence joins TRBV29-1 and TRBJ1-1; TRBD1 might be the D (5 bases). V lost 8 bases to trimming and J lost 1 base, with 11 bases between them. CDR3 length equals 12 residues. The germline gives CDR1 SQVTM, CDR2 ANQGSEA. Here the CDR3 DNA reads TGCAGCACAGGACAAACGAACACTGAAGCTTTCTTT. Its protein product is CSTGQTNTEAFF.

The chain recombines TRBV7-9 with TRBJ2-4; 9 bases map to TRBD2. The germline gives CDR1 SEHNR, CDR2 FQNEAQ (reference sequence). The CDR3 sequence is 16 residues long. V lost 5 bases, J lost 8 bases, and 13 bases stayed unmatched. CDR3 sequence (DNA): TGTGCCAGCAGCCCCACGGGCGGGGGGGCCTTTGACATTCAGTACTTC. Translated: CASSPTGGGAFDIQYF.

This chain uses TRBV2 with TRBJ2-2; 8 nucleotides agree with TRBD2. This CDR3 contains 15 residues. V shed 7 bases, J shed 4 bases, and the junction held 8 bases outside the gene matches. Per germline, CDR1 SNHLY and CDR2 FYNNEI. This chain's CDR3 is CASNDGGAPTGELFF. The CDR3 bases are TGTGCCAGCAACGACGGGGGGGCCCCCACCGGGGAGCTGTTTTTT. Together with reference TRBV2 and TRBJ2-2, the CDR3 gives the full variable domain: EPEVTQTPSHQVTQMGQEVILRCVPISNHLYFYWYRQILGQKVEFLVSFYNNEISEKSEIFDDQFSVERPDGSNFTLKIRSTKLEDSAMYFCASNDGGAPTGELFFGEGSRLTVL.

The chain couples TRBV11-2 to TRBJ1-6; D might be TRBD1 (5 bases). V was clipped by 3 bases and J by 10 bases, with 10 bases between them. The CDR3 has 13 amino acids. The germline CDR1 and CDR2 sequences are SGHAT and FQNNGV. CDR3 sequence (DNA): TGTGCCAGCAGCTTGGGGCTCCGATCACCCCTCCACTTT. Its translation: CASSLGLRSPLHF. The whole variable domain, remainder taken from reference TRBV11-2 and TRBJ1-6, is EAGVAQSPRYKIIEKRQSVAFWCNPISGHATLYWYQQILGQGPKLLIQFQNNGVVDDSQLPKDRFSAERLKGVDSTLKIQPAKLEDSAVYLCASSLGLRSPLHFGNGTRLTVT.

This chain links TRBV19 with TRBJ2-5, with 7 bases identical to TRBD1. Germline-derived CDR1 and CDR2 are LNHDA and SQIVND (reference sequence). The V and J ends lost 3 bases and 3 bases, in that order; junction bases with no gene match: 7. This CDR3 is built from 15 residues. CDR3 protein: CASSMSRGSKETQYF. The CDR3 DNA reads TGTGCCAGTAGTATGAGCAGGGGGTCTAAAGAGACCCAGTACTTC.

The chain joins TRBV19 to TRBJ1-3; weak D call: TRBD1 (6 bases). V was trimmed by 6 bases and J by 0 bases, leaving 12 bases between them. CDR1 LNHDA and CDR2 SQIVND come from the germline V gene (reference sequence). The CDR3 covers 15 residues. In DNA form, the CDR3 reads TGTGCCAGTAGCGACAGGCCTAACTCTGGAAACACCATATATTTT. Encoded protein: CASSDRPNSGNTIYF. Filled out from reference TRBV19 and TRBJ1-3, the complete variable domain reads DGGITQSPKYLFRKEGQNVTLSCEQNLNHDAMYWYRQDPGQGLRLIYYSQIVNDFQKGDIAEGYSVSREKKESFPLTVTSAQKNPTAFYLCASSDRPNSGNTIYFGEGSWLTVV.

The rearrangement uses TRBV7-8 and TRBJ1-4; TRBD1 matches at 8 bases. V lost 4 bases, J lost 4 bases, and 2 bases stayed unmatched. The CDR3 contains 14 residues. Germline V gene data show CDR1 as SGHVS and CDR2 as FQNEAQ. CDR3 DNA sequence: TGTGCCAGCAGCTGGACAGGGTTTAATGAAAAACTGTTTTTT. Its translation: CASSWTGFNEKLFF.

The chain links TRBV11-2 to TRBJ1-6; 7 positions agree with TRBD1. Trimming at V came to 4 bases and at J to 6 bases, leaving 6 bases not matched to a gene. Germline V CDR1 and CDR2: SGHAT, FQNNGV. The CDR3 runs to 15 residues. This CDR3 is CASSSDGDSNSPLHF. As DNA, the CDR3 is TGTGCCAGCAGCTCAGATGGGGACAGTAATTCACCCCTCCACTTT.

The V and J genes are TRBV5-6 and TRBJ1-2; maybe TRBD1 (5 bases). In germline, CDR1 is SGHDT, CDR2 YYEEEE. This CDR3 has 13 amino acids. Trimming stripped 0 bases from V and 7 bases from J, with 10 bases between. CDR3 protein: CASSLARGGGYTF. In DNA form, the CDR3 reads TGTGCCAGCAGCTTGGCCCGGGGGGGTGGCTACACCTTC.